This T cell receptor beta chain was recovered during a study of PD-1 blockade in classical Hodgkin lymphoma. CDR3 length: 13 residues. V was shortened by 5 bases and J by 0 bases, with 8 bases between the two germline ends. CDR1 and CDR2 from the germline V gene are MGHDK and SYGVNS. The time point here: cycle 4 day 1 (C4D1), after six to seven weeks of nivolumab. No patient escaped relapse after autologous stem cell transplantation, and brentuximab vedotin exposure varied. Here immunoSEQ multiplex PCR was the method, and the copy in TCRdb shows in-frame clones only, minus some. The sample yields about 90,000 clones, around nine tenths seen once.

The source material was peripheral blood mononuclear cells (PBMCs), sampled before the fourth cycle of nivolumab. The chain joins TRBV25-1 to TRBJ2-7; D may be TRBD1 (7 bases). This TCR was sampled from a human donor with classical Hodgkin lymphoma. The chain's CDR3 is CASSQGGSYEQYF. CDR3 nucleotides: TGTGCCAGCAGTCAGGGGGGCTCCTACGAGCAGTACTTC.